The 18 T cell receptor beta chains listed next were all sequenced from one sample in a study of T-cell memory formation after mild COVID-19. Using its own MiXCR run on the 5' RACE reads, TCRdb lists one record per CDR3 protein. Found here are 400,000 or so distinct CDR3 sequences, around 20% of them singletons; the top ten hold around 13%. What was sequenced was PBMCs or a T cell subset sorted from them (not recorded which). The receptors stem from an adult woman who had mild COVID-19 (a few samples of this study predate the infection). Cell type and time point are not known.

The genes are TRBV4-1 and TRBJ2-1, with D possibly being TRBD1 (6 bases). Germline V gives CDR1 MGHRA, CDR2 YSYEKL. The V end was cut by 2 bases, the J end by 7 bases, with 9 bases between. The CDR3 contains 13 residues. This chain's CDR3 is CASSQKRGNEQFF. CDR3 DNA: TGCGCCAGCAGCCAAAAGAGGGGGAATGAGCAGTTCTTC.

The table lists this clonotype with many counts. Mismatch with germline at one junction end may stem from a read error. The chain recombines TRBV5-1 with TRBJ2-3; TRBD2 matches at 13 bases. There are 14 residues in the CDR3. Per the germline V gene, CDR1 is SGHRS and CDR2 is YFSETQ. As DNA, the CDR3 is TGTGCCAGCAGGACTAGCGGGAGTACAGATACGCAGTATTTT. It codes for CASRTSGSTDTQYF.

This chain connects TRBV19 to TRBJ2-7; either TRBD1 or TRBD2 may supply D (7 bases each). The V and J ends lost 5 bases and 0 bases respectively, with 14 bases between them. This CDR3 is 15 amino acids long. Germline CDR1 reads LNHDA; CDR2 reads SQIVND (reference sequence). The chain's CDR3 is CASSLGGGHSYEQYF. In nucleotides, the CDR3 is TGTGCCAGTAGTCTGGGAGGGGGCCACTCCTACGAGCAGTACTTC. Using reference TRBV19 and TRBJ2-7 for the parts outside the CDR3, the full variable domain is DGGITQSPKYLFRKEGQNVTLSCEQNLNHDAMYWYRQDPGQGLRLIYYSQIVNDFQKGDIAEGYSVSREKKESFPLTVTSAQKNPTAFYLCASSLGGGHSYEQYFGPGTRLTVT.

A few counts support this clonotype. The V and J genes are TRBV12-3 or TRBV12-4 and TRBJ2-7; 10 bases fit TRBD2. CDR3 length: 14 amino acids. Trimming took 5 bases from V and 5 from J; bases not matched to a gene: 6. The CDR3, as DNA: TGTGCCAGCAGTCGGACTAGCGGAGGACACGAGCAGTACTTC. Amino acids: CASSRTSGGHEQYF.

V gene TRBV12-3 or TRBV12-4 combines with J gene TRBJ2-5, with D perhaps matching TRBD1 (6 bases). This CDR3 region has 14 residues. The V gene lost 2 bases and the J gene lost 5 bases, with 12 bases spanning the gap. The CDR3 nucleotides read TGTGCCAGCAGTTTAAGGGACAATACGGAGACCCAGTACTTC. It is translated as CASSLRDNTETQYF.

This clonotype was recorded a few times. V is TRBV25-1 and J is TRBJ2-5; D is ambiguous. Trimming shortened V by 3 bases and J by 4 bases, and 6 bases separated the two germline ends. The CDR3 consists of 12 residues. CDR1 is MGHDK, CDR2 SYGVNS, per germline. CDR3 amino acids: CASSDSPETQYF. In DNA, the CDR3 is TGTGCCAGCAGTGACTCACCAGAGACCCAGTACTTC.

The chain is built from TRBV7-9 and TRBJ2-3, with unresolved D. Germline lookup yields CDR1 SEHNR and CDR2 FQNEAQ (reference sequence). This CDR3 is built from 12 residues. Trimming cost V 7 bases and J 0 bases, with 5 bases left between them. The CDR3 is CASTNSTDTQYF. CDR3 nucleotides: TGTGCCAGCACCAACAGCACAGATACGCAGTATTTT.

J is TRBJ2-2 and V is TRBV6-1; 9 nucleotides agree with TRBD2. The CDR3 covers 14 residues. Germline CDR1 is MNHNS and CDR2 is SASEGT. With 11 bases clipped from V and 2 bases from J, the junction kept 6 bases outside the gene matches. CDR3 sequence: CACATSGNTGELFF. The CDR3 DNA sequence: TGTGCCTGCGCGACTAGCGGCAACACCGGGGAGCTGTTTTTT.

Here the CDR3 reads CASSHLPSGQGVDEQFF. The DNA for the CDR3 is TGTGCCAGCAGTCACCTGCCCTCGGGACAGGGGGTTGATGAGCAGTTCTTC. V is TRBV12-3 or TRBV12-4 and J is TRBJ2-1; TRBD1 agrees at 11 bases. The trim removed 5 bases at V and 8 bases at J, leaving 14 bases unmatched. CDR3 length: 17 amino acids.

The chain has TRBV4-1 and TRBJ1-2; D is ambiguous. This CDR3 is built from 14 residues. The ends were cut back, 1 base at V and 5 bases at J, with 11 bases in the middle. CDR1 and CDR2 (germline): MGHRA, YSYEKL. CDR3 nucleotide sequence: TGCGCCAGCAGCCAAGGATCGGAACGTTATGGCTACACCTTC. This codes for CASSQGSERYGYTF.

This rearrangement joins TRBV6-6 to TRBJ2-3, with 8 bases identical to TRBD2. Per the germline V gene, CDR1 is MNHNY and CDR2 is SVGAGI (reference sequence). The J segment lost 6 bases and the V segment lost 6 bases, leaving 5 bases of the junction unmatched. The CDR3 is made up of 13 amino acids. CDR3 in amino acids: CASSRTSKDTQYF. In DNA, the CDR3 is TGTGCCAGCAGCCGGACTAGCAAGGATACGCAGTATTTT.

This clonotype was counted a few times. This chain uses TRBV12-3 or TRBV12-4 with TRBJ2-2, with unresolved D. The CDR3 consists of 12 residues. Trimming stripped 4 bases from V and 8 bases from J, with 8 bases between. The CDR3 DNA sequence: TGTGCCAGCAGTTACCAAGGAGGGGAGCTGTTTTTT. Protein product: CASSYQGGELFF.

This clonotype appeared many times. The rearrangement joins TRBV5-1 to TRBJ2-1, with 16 nucleotides matching TRBD2. CDR3 length: 19 amino acids. CDR1 is SGHRS, CDR2 YFSETQ, per germline. Trimming cost V 4 bases and J 3 bases; bases outside gene matches: 10. DNA for the CDR3: TGCGCCAGCAGCATCCGCGGGACTAGCGGGGGGGCTGGCTACAATGAGCAGTTCTTC. Protein: CASSIRGTSGGAGYNEQFF.

The chain couples TRBV18 to TRBJ1-1; 8 bases map to TRBD1. This CDR3 spans 16 amino acids. V lost 4 bases, J lost 6 bases, and 13 bases stayed unmatched. The germline gives CDR1 KGHSH, CDR2 LQKENI. The CDR3 coding sequence is TGTGCCAGCTCACTCACCGTGACAGGGGAAGGGTCTGAAGCTTTCTTT. It encodes CASSLTVTGEGSEAFF.

The V call is TRBV4-1, the J call TRBJ2-7; 8 nucleotides align to TRBD2. The V gene's germline CDR1 is MGHRA and CDR2 YSYEKL. The CDR3 consists of 15 residues. The J segment lost 2 bases and the V segment lost 1 base, leaving 4 bases of the junction unmatched. The CDR3 region is CASSQAPGGAYEQYF. The CDR3 coding sequence is TGCGCCAGCAGCCAAGCCCCGGGGGGGGCCTACGAGCAGTACTTC.

V usage is TRBV7-6 and J usage is TRBJ1-1, with a weak D call TRBD1 (6 bases). This CDR3 has 14 amino acids. CDR1 and CDR2 from the germline V gene are SGHVS and FNYEAQ. V was trimmed by 2 bases and J by 8 bases, leaving 15 bases between them. CDR3 in DNA: TGTGCCAGCAGCTTAAATTACCGGGACAAAGAAGCTTTCTTT. Its translation: CASSLNYRDKEAFF.

The chain employs TRBV4-1 and TRBJ1-2, with D hard to call. Germline loops: CDR1 MGHRA, CDR2 YSYEKL. V was clipped by 3 bases and J by 0 bases, with 11 bases between them. The CDR3 length is 15 residues. The CDR3 spells CASSHSFGSNYGYTF. The CDR3 nucleotides are TGCGCCAGCAGCCACTCGTTCGGATCTAACTATGGCTACACCTTC.

This clonotype came up many times. The rearrangement joins TRBV12-3 or TRBV12-4 to TRBJ2-1; 7 nucleotides align to TRBD2. The ends lost 4 bases at V and 5 bases at J; junction bases unmatched: 8. There are 15 residues in the CDR3. The CDR3 sequence is CASSSWGGGNNEQFF. The DNA for the CDR3 is TGTGCCAGCAGTTCCTGGGGCGGGGGTAACAATGAGCAGTTCTTC.